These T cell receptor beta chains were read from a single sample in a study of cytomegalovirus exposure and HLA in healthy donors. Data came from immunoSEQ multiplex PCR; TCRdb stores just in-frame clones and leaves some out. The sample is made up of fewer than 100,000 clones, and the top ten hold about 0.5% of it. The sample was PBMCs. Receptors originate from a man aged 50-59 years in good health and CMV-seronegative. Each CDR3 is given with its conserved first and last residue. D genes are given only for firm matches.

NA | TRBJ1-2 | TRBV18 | CASSPPDRGAYGYTF | TGTGCCAGCTCACCACCGGACAGAGGGGCATATGGCTACACCTTC
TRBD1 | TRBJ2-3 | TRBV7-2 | CASSSQDRGRDTQYF | TGTGCCAGCAGCTCTCAGGACAGGGGGAGAGATACGCAGTATTTT
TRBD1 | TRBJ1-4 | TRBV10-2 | CASSAGTGGNEKLFF | TGCGCCAGCAGTGCCGGGACAGGGGGCAATGAAAAACTGTTTTTT
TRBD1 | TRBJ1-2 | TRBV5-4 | CASSLANTGQGGYTF | TGTGCCAGCAGCTTGGCCAATACGGGACAGGGCGGCTACACCTTC
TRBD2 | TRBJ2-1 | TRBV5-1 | CASSEGTSGGGNEQFF | TGCGCCAGCAGCGAGGGGACTAGCGGGGGGGGCAATGAGCAGTTCTTC
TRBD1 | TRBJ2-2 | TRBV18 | CASSPRTGDTGELFF | TGTGCCAGCTCACCACGGACAGGGGACACCGGGGAGCTGTTTTTT
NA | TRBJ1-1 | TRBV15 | CATSRDRRTEAFF | TGTGCCACCAGCAGAGATAGGAGAACTGAAGCTTTCTTT
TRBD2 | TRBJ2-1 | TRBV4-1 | CASSHLSGGAGNEQFF | TGCGCCAGCAGCCATCTTAGCGGGGGGGCGGGGAATGAGCAGTTCTTC
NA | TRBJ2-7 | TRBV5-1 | CASSLGRSEQYF | TGCGCCAGCAGCTTGGGGCGGAGCGAGCAGTACTTC
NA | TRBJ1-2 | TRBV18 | CASSPQRADYGYTF | TGTGCCAGCTCACCCCAAAGAGCTGACTATGGCTACACCTTC
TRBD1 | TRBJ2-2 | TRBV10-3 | CAGTGGSGELFF | TGTGCAGGGACAGGGGGCTCCGGGGAGCTGTTTTTT
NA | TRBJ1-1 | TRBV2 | CASSVFVAGETEAFF | TGTGCCAGCAGTGTTTTTGTGGCAGGGGAGACTGAAGCTTTCTTT
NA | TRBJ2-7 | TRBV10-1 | CASSAGLGSYEQYF | TGCGCCAGCAGCGCGGGACTCGGCTCCTACGAGCAGTACTTC
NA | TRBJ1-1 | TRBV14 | CASSQRRIRMNTEAFF | TGTGCCAGCAGCCAACGGCGGATACGCATGAACACTGAAGCTTTCTTT
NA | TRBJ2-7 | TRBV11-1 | CASSTQGYEQYF | TGTGCCAGCAGCACACAGGGTTACGAGCAGTACTTC
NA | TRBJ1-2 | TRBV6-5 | CASRLRTGLDYGYTF | TGTGCCAGCAGACTACGTACAGGGTTAGACTATGGCTACACCTTC
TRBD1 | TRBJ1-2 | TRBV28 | CASSSRGRGGYTF | TGTGCCAGCAGTTCGAGGGGGCGGGGTGGCTACACCTTC
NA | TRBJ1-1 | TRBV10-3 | CAISEVRGGPNTEAFF | TGTGCCATCAGTGAGGTCAGGGGAGGGCCGAACACTGAAGCTTTCTTT
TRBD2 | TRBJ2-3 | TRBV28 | CASTPGVGGFTDTQYF | TGTGCCAGCACCCCGGGGGTGGGGGGGTTCACAGATACGCAGTATTTT
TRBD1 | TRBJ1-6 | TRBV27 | CATTEYRGSPLHF | TGTGCCACCACCGAGTACAGGGGTTCACCCCTCCACTTT
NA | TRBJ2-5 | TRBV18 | CASSPLETGYYETQYF | TGTGCCAGCTCACCACTCGAAACAGGGTATTACGAGACCCAGTACTTC
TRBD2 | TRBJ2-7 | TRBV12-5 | CASGLGGGAEQYF | TGTGCTAGTGGTTTGGGCGGGGGGGCCGAGCAGTACTTC
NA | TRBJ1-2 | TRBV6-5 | CASSYLSTNYGYTF | TGTGCCAGCAGTTACCTTAGTACTAACTATGGCTACACCTTC
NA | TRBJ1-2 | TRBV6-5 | CASSYSTTWTVAGYTF | TGTGCCAGCAGTTACTCGACGACCTGGACAGTTGCTGGCTACACCTTC
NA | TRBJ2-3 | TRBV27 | CASTPLRGTDTQYF | TGTGCCAGCACCCCCCTCCGGGGCACAGATACGCAGTATTTT
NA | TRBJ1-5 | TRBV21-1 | CASSKDGDSFNQPQHF | TGTGCCAGCAGCAAAGATGGGGACAGCTTCAATCAGCCCCAGCATTTT
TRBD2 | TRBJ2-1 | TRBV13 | CASKSGGPYNEQFF | TGTGCCAGCAAGTCGGGGGGGCCCTACAATGAGCAGTTCTTC
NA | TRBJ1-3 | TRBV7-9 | CASSPLLGTFGNTIYF | TGTGCCAGCAGCCCCCTCCTCGGGACATTTGGAAACACCATATATTTT
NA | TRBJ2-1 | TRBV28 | CASSLQGVSSYNEQFF | TGTGCCAGCAGTCTTCAGGGCGTCAGCTCCTACAATGAGCAGTTCTTC
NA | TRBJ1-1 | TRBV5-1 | CASSLGQTTGGTEAFF | TGCGCCAGCAGCTTGGGACAGACAACAGGTGGGACTGAAGCTTTCTTT
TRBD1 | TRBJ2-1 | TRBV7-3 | CASSSQPGQGAEEQFF | TGTGCCAGCAGCTCTCAACCGGGACAGGGGGCTGAGGAGCAGTTCTTC
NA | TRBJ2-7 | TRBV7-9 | CASSLEVWGGRYEQYF | TGTGCCAGCAGCTTAGAGGTCTGGGGGGGGCGGTACGAGCAGTACTTC
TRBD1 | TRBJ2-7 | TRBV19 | CASSILGTGGREQYF | TGTGCCAGTAGTATTCTTGGGACAGGGGGCCGGGAGCAGTACTTC
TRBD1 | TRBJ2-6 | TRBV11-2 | CASSKGTAPSGANVLTF | TGTGCCAGCAGCAAAGGGACAGCCCCCTCTGGGGCCAACGTCCTGACTTTC
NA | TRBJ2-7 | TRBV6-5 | CASRDILYEQYF | TGTGCCAGCCGGGACATACTTTACGAGCAGTACTTC
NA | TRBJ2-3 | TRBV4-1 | CASSLFSGSPDTQYF | TGCGCCAGCAGCCTATTTAGCGGATCACCAGATACGCAGTATTTT
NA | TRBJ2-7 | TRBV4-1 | CASSQEKAPLAEQYF | TGCGCCAGCAGCCAAGAGAAAGCCCCCTTAGCCGAGCAGTACTTC
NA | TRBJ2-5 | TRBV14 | CASSQGRLQETQYF | TGTGCCAGCAGCCAAGGCAGACTCCAAGAGACCCAGTACTTC
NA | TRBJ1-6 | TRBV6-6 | CASSTGQPNSPLHF | TGTGCCAGCAGTACAGGACAGCCAAATTCACCCCTCCACTTT
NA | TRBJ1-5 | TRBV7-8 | CASSLTQPGESNQPQHF | TGTGCCAGCAGCTTAACTCAACCGGGAGAAAGCAATCAGCCCCAGCATTTT
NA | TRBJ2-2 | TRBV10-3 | CAISDSGAGELFF | TGTGCCATCAGTGACTCAGGGGCCGGGGAGCTGTTTTTT
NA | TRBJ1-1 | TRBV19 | CASSIEPGQNLNTEAFF | TGTGCCAGTAGTATAGAACCGGGACAAAACTTGAACACTGAAGCTTTCTTT
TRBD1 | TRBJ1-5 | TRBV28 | CASSLSQGAGSNQPQHF | TGTGCCAGCAGTTTGTCTCAGGGGGCGGGTAGCAATCAGCCCCAGCATTTT
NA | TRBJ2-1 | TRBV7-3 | CASSFSSSYNEQFF | TGTGCCAGCAGCTTCAGTTCCTCCTACAATGAGCAGTTCTTC
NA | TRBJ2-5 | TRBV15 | CATSRDTGGWETQYF | TGTGCCACCAGCAGAGATACGGGGGGCTGGGAGACCCAGTACTTC
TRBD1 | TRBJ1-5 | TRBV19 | CASSVPQGTLYSNQPQHF | TGTGCCAGTAGTGTCCCACAGGGGACCCTTTATAGCAATCAGCCCCAGCATTTT
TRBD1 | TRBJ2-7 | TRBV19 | CASSISRGHEQYF | TGTGCCAGTAGTATCTCCAGGGGGCACGAGCAGTACTTC
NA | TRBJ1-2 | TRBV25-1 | CASRDMANYGYTF | TGTGCCAGCCGGGATATGGCTAACTATGGCTACACCTTC
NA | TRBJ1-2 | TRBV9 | CASSVRVGGSGYTF | TGTGCCAGCAGCGTCAGGGTTGGAGGGAGTGGCTACACCTTC
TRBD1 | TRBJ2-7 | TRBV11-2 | CASSLVRGQGAYEQYF | TGTGCCAGCAGCTTAGTTCGGGGACAGGGGGCCTACGAGCAGTACTTC
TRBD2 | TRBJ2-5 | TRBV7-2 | CASRGPSGEGNFLETQYF | TGTGCCAGCAGGGGCCCTAGCGGGGAGGGCAATTTTCTAGAGACCCAGTACTTC
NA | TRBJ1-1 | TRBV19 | CASSIGWQGNEAFF | TGTGCCAGTAGTATAGGGTGGCAGGGGAATGAAGCTTTCTTT
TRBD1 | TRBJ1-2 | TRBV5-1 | CASSNRQGMNGYTF | TGCGCCAGCAGCAACCGACAGGGGATGAATGGCTACACCTTC
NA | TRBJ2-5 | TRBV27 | CASSPWDGGETQYF | TGTGCCAGCAGTCCGTGGGACGGAGGGGAGACCCAGTACTTC
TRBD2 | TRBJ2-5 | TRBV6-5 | CASSLGLGSGETQYF | TGTGCCAGCAGTTTGGGACTAGGGTCGGGGGAGACCCAGTACTTC
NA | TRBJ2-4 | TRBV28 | CASSISGSVNIQYF | TGTGCCAGCTCCATATCGGGGTCCGTAAACATTCAGTACTTC
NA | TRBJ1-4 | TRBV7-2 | CASSRQLNEKLFF | TGTGCCAGCAGCCGACAGCTAAATGAAAAACTGTTTTTT
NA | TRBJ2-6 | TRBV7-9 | CASSKRGNSGANVLTF | TGTGCCAGCAGCAAAAGGGGGAATTCTGGGGCCAACGTCCTGACTTTC
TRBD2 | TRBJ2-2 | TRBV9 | CASGGVNTGELFF | TGTGCCAGCGGGGGGGTGAACACCGGGGAGCTGTTTTTT